The rows below give T cell receptor beta chains drawn from one sample of a study of human T cells and chemical hapten exposure. TCRdb used MiXCR to reprocess the RACE reads, holding one entry per CDR3 protein. This table holds about 82,000 distinct CDR3 sequences, around 13% found once. Sequencing used whole blood, obtained in connection with sensitization to the hapten diphenylcyclopropenone (DPC). These receptor sequences come from a woman aged 45-60 years with alopecia areata. Some clones in this sample may be carry-over from other donors' samples. The CDR3 runs from the conserved cysteine through the conserved F or W. The D gene is left open where the match is weak. Some rows mark clone size as missing; the rest say once, few, many or name a class of expanded clone.

few	TRBV29-1	.	TRBJ1-2	TGCAGCGTTGAAGAACCAGACTATGGCTACACCTTC	CSVEEPDYGYTF
.	TRBV10-3	.	TRBJ1-6	TGTGCCATCAGTGAGAGGGCAGGGGACAATTCACCCCTCCACTTT	CAISERAGDNSPLHF
many	TRBV3-1	.	TRBJ1-6	TGTGCCAGCAGCCAAGATGCGGTCATCAATTCACCCCTCCACTTT	CASSQDAVINSPLHF
many	TRBV18	.	TRBJ2-1	TGTGCCAGCTCCGCGGTCGGGGGTATTTGGGAGCAGTTCTTC	CASSAVGGIWEQFF
few	TRBV20-1	.	TRBJ1-1	TGCAGTGCTAGACTCGGGGACCTAGGAGCTTTCTTT	CSARLGDLGAFF
medium-sized	TRBV2	.	TRBJ1-3	TGTGCCAGCAGTGAAGATCTCTCTGGAAACACCATATATTTT	CASSEDLSGNTIYF
few	TRBV18	TRBD2	TRBJ2-1	TGTGCCAGCTCACCCTCAGCGGGGCAGGGTTACAATGAGCAGTTCTTC	CASSPSAGQGYNEQFF
few	TRBV28	.	TRBJ1-2	TGTGCCACCCTGCTGACAGGCCTCTATGGCTACACCTTC	CATLLTGLYGYTF
many	TRBV5-5	.	TRBJ2-1	TGTGCCAGCAGCTTACGGCACGGGGGTGGTGAGCAGTTCTTC	CASSLRHGGGEQFF
few	TRBV6-1	.	TRBJ2-3	TGTGCCAGCAGTATCAAGACTATCCCAGATACGCAGTATTTT	CASSIKTIPDTQYF
.	TRBV9	TRBD1	TRBJ1-3	TGTGCCAGCAGCCCAACCCGACAGGGATACACCATATATTTT	CASSPTRQGYTIYF
.	TRBV9	.	TRBJ2-7	TGTGCCAGCAGCGCAACCGGGACACCAACCTACGAGCAGTACTTC	CASSATGTPTYEQYF
once	TRBV4-1	.	TRBJ2-7	TGCGCCAGCAGCCAAGATAGCGTCGGGGTGCGGGAGCAGTACTTC	CASSQDSVGVREQYF
.	TRBV5-1	.	TRBJ2-1	TGCGCCAGCAGCATAGGAGGGAATGAGCAGTTCTTC	CASSIGGNEQFF
few	TRBV29-1	.	TRBJ2-6	TGCAGCGTTGGAAATTACTCTGGGGCCAACGTCCTGACTTTC	CSVGNYSGANVLTF
many	TRBV19	TRBD1	TRBJ1-2	TGTGCCAGTAGTATACCAGGGACAGGCTATGGCTACACCTTC	CASSIPGTGYGYTF
many	TRBV6-1	.	TRBJ1-4	TGTGCCAGCAGTGAAAATAGGGTACTGTTTTTT	CASSENRVLFF
few	TRBV20-1	TRBD2	TRBJ2-7	TGCAGTGCCCGGACTAGCGGGAGTTACGAGCAGTACTTC	CSARTSGSYEQYF
many	TRBV29-1	.	TRBJ1-5	TGCAGCGTCTCTGGGTCCGTTAGCAATCAGCCCCAGCATTTT	CSVSGSVSNQPQHF
few	TRBV15	.	TRBJ1-1	TGTGCCACCAGCGGTTTGGGGCCAAAGTTCATGAACACTGAAGCTTTCTTT	CATSGLGPKFMNTEAFF
many	TRBV2	TRBD1	TRBJ2-6	TGTGCCAGCAGGTTCCAGGGGGCAGCCGGGGCCAACGTCCTGACTTTC	CASRFQGAAGANVLTF
few	TRBV10-2	.	TRBJ1-1	TGCGCCAGTCAACAGGGGAACACTGAAGCTTTCTTT	CASQQGNTEAFF